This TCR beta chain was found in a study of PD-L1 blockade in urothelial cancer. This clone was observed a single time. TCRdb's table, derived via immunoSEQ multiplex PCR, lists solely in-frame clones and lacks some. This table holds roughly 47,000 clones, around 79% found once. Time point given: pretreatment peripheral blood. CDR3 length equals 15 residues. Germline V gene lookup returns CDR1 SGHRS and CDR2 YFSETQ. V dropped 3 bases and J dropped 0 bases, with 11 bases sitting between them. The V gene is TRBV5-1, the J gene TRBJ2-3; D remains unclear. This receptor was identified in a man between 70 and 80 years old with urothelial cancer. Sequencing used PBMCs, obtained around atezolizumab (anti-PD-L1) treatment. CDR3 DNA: TGCGCCAGCAGCTCGATTGACACTAGCACAGATACGCAGTATTTT. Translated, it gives CASSSIDTSTDTQYF.